One sample yielded the 27 T cell receptor beta chains listed below, sequenced in a study of blood T cell repertoires in COVID-19. Sequencing was performed with immunoSEQ multiplex PCR; in TCRdb, only in-frame clones are kept and a portion is missing. The sample gives 6,000 to 7,000 clones, more than 80% of which show up once; roughly a tenth is in the top ten. Sequenced sample: peripheral blood. These receptors were taken from a human donor with active COVID-19. The donor label of this sample is uncertain.

This chain uses TRBV6-2 or TRBV6-3 with TRBJ2-3, with TRBD2 matching over 10 bases. The CDR3 is made up of 15 amino acids. In germline, CDR1 is MNHEY, CDR2 SVGEGT. With V trimmed by 6 bases and J by 3 bases, 6 bases remained unmatched. The CDR3 DNA follows: TGTGCCAGCAGCCGGACTAGCGGCCGAACAGATACGCAGTATTTT. This gives the protein CASSRTSGRTDTQYF.

This sequence joins TRBV19 and TRBJ2-5; weak D call: TRBD2 (6 bases). Trimming took off 8 bases at V and 2 bases at J, with 21 bases between the two ends. This CDR3 contains 16 residues. CDR1 and CDR2 from the germline V gene are LNHDA and SQIVND (reference sequence). The CDR3: CASSTRWDSSQETQYF. CDR3 bases: TGTGCCAGTTCCACAAGGTGGGACTCCTCACAAGAGACCCAGTACTTC. The variable domain in full, with the rest retrieved from reference TRBV19 and TRBJ2-5, is DGGITQSPKYLFRKEGQNVTLSCEQNLNHDAMYWYRQDPGQGLRLIYYSQIVNDFQKGDIAEGYSVSREKKESFPLTVTSAQKNPTAFYLCASSTRWDSSQETQYFGPGTRLLVL.

This clone occurred once. The chain recombines TRBV5-6 with TRBJ1-5; perhaps TRBD1 as D (5 bases). This CDR3 has 15 amino acids. Per the germline V gene, CDR1 is SGHDT and CDR2 is YYEEEE. With 1 base removed from V and 0 bases from J, the gap between germline ends came to 8 bases. The CDR3 DNA follows: TGTGCCAGCAGCTTGAGACAGAATAGCAATCAGCCCCAGCATTTT. Residues: CASSLRQNSNQPQHF.

The chain joins TRBV9 to TRBJ2-1; 14 nucleotides line up with TRBD2. V was clipped by 0 bases and J by 15 bases; unmatched bases: 5. From germline, CDR1 is SGDLS and CDR2 YYNGEE. The CDR3 runs 14 residues. The CDR3 reads CASSVGTSGGWTFF. The CDR3, as DNA: TGTGCCAGCAGCGTAGGGACTAGCGGGGGGTGGACGTTCTTC.

This clone appeared a single time. The rearrangement uses TRBV24-1 and TRBJ2-1; D gene ambiguous. CDR3 length equals 13 residues. The germline gives CDR1 KGHDR, CDR2 SFDVKD. V was clipped by 7 bases and J by 6 bases, with 12 bases between them. CDR3 region: CATRGSSRNEQFF. CDR3 nucleotides: TGTGCCACCAGGGGTAGTAGCCGCAATGAGCAGTTCTTC.

The rearrangement uses TRBV15 and TRBJ2-1; TRBD1 matches 7 bases. The V segment lost 2 bases and the J segment 9 bases; nucleotides outside the gene matches: 4. The V gene's germline CDR1 is LNHNV and CDR2 YYDKDF (reference sequence). This CDR3 comprises 13 residues. CDR3 bases: TGTGCCACCAGCAGACAGGGACAGACTGAGCAGTTCTTC. This sequence encodes CATSRQGQTEQFF.

This chain uses TRBV5-4 with TRBJ2-5, with 12 bases identical to TRBD2. In germline, CDR1 is SGHNT, CDR2 YYREEE (reference sequence). V was pared by 0 bases and J by 4 bases, with 7 bases of the junction left unmatched. The CDR3 is 17 residues long. CDR3 coding DNA: TGTGCCAGCAGCTTGGTACTAGCGGGGGGACCGACAGAGACCCAGTACTTC. This encodes CASSLVLAGGPTETQYF.

The chain's CDR3 is CASSQKRSEAFF. The CDR3 nucleotides are TGTGCCAGCAGCCAAAAACGGTCTGAAGCTTTCTTT. V and J are TRBV3-1 (or the pseudogene TRBV3-2) and TRBJ1-1; D unclear. V lost 2 bases and J 6 bases, leaving 7 bases between the germline ends. Germline V gene sequence: CDR1 LGHDT, CDR2 YNNKEL (reference sequence). The CDR3 has 12 residues.

The chain recombines TRBV12-3 or TRBV12-4 with TRBJ2-7; D unclear. V was clipped by 1 base and J by 5 bases, with 9 bases between them. The length of the CDR3 is 13 residues. The CDR3 sequence is CASSLGSGHEQYF. The CDR3 nucleotides read TGTGCCAGCAGTTTAGGTTCTGGGCACGAGCAGTACTTC.

This clone was picked up one time. The CDR3 here is CASSPSGLAGAGELFF. The CDR3 region has the DNA TGTGCCAGCAGCCCCAGCGGACTAGCGGGAGCCGGGGAGCTGTTTTTT. The rearrangement joins TRBV7-2 to TRBJ2-2; 13 nucleotides match TRBD2. The trim removed 5 bases at V and 6 bases at J, leaving 6 bases unmatched. CDR3 length: 16 amino acids. The germline CDR1 and CDR2 sequences are SGHTA and FQGNSA. The complete variable domain, with remaining parts taken from reference TRBV7-2 and TRBJ2-2, reads GAGVSQSPSNKVTEKGKDVELRCDPISGHTALYWYRQSLGQGLEFLIYFQGNSAPDKSGLPSDRFSAERTGGSVSTLTIQRTQQEDSAVYLCASSPSGLAGAGELFFGEGSRLTVL.

This clone turned up a few times. The V call is TRBV2, the J call TRBJ1-4; no reliable D call. This CDR3 has 14 residues. Trimming pared 8 bases from V and 4 bases from J, leaving 14 bases between. CDR1 and CDR2 (germline): SNHLY, FYNNEI. The CDR3 bases are TGTGCCAGCGGCGAACCGGGATTTAATGAAAAACTGTTTTTT. Translation: CASGEPGFNEKLFF.

V is TRBV5-1 and J is TRBJ2-1; D might be TRBD1 (5 bases). There are 14 residues in the CDR3. Germline V lookup: CDR1 SGHRS, CDR2 YFSETQ. V shed 4 bases and J shed 8 bases, with 16 bases lying between them. The chain's CDR3 is CASSTAQGTYEQFF. As DNA, the CDR3 is TGCGCCAGCAGCACGGCGCAGGGAACTTATGAGCAGTTCTTC.

The chain links TRBV29-1 to TRBJ2-1, with D tentatively TRBD1 (6 bases). CDR1 and CDR2 (germline): SQVTM, ANQGSEA. V was trimmed by 4 bases and J by 4 bases, leaving 14 bases between them. The CDR3 consists of 14 residues. CDR3 bases: TGCAGCGTTGGGAGAGGGGGACCGTACAATGAGCAGTTCTTC. Encoded protein: CSVGRGGPYNEQFF.

The V gene is TRBV19, the J gene TRBJ2-3, with D tentatively TRBD2 (7 bases). CDR1 and CDR2 from the germline V gene are LNHDA and SQIVND (reference sequence). The CDR3 consists of 15 residues. The germline V and J ends were trimmed by 6 bases and 2 bases, with 15 bases remaining between them. The CDR3 DNA reads TGTGCCAGTAGCTGGTTGCGGGGGCCCACAGATACGCAGTATTTT. It codes for CASSWLRGPTDTQYF.

The chain joins TRBV5-1 to TRBJ1-1; D is uncertain. The V gene lost 3 bases and the J gene lost 1 base, with 10 bases spanning the gap. The CDR3 is made up of 14 amino acids. Germline V gives CDR1 SGHRS, CDR2 YFSETQ. The CDR3 is CASSWRTGNTEAFF. CDR3 bases: TGCGCCAGCAGCTGGAGGACGGGGAACACTGAAGCTTTCTTT.

The chain joins TRBV13 to TRBJ2-1, with TRBD2 matching 7 bases. This CDR3 has 17 residues. J lost 0 bases, V lost 6 bases, and 11 bases had no gene match. CDR1 and CDR2 (germline): PRHDT, FYEKMQ (reference sequence). The CDR3 reads CASRKGGRASSYNEQFF. The CDR3 region has the DNA TGTGCCAGCAGGAAGGGAGGGCGGGCTAGCTCCTACAATGAGCAGTTCTTC.

This chain links TRBV10-3 with TRBJ2-7, with TRBD1 identical over 7 bases. Germline loops: CDR1 ENHRY, CDR2 SYGVKD. The CDR3 spans 13 residues. The V gene end was trimmed by 6 bases and the J gene end by 1 base; junction bases not matched to a gene: 3. The CDR3 DNA sequence: TGTGCCATCAGGTGGGACAGATCCTACGAGCAGTACTTC. Protein: CAIRWDRSYEQYF.

V gene TRBV7-2 combines with J gene TRBJ2-3; TRBD1 agrees at 8 bases. CDR1 is SGHTA, CDR2 FQGNSA, per germline. The CDR3 contains 18 residues. The V gene end was trimmed by 5 bases and the J gene end by 2 bases; junction bases not matched to a gene: 15. The CDR3 loop is CASSPSGTGATFTDTQYF. The CDR3 bases are TGTGCCAGCAGCCCCTCCGGGACAGGTGCGACTTTCACAGATACGCAGTATTTT.

CDR3: CAWSLLRSLAGTYEQYF. CDR3 nucleotide sequence: TGTGCCTGGAGTCTTCTTCGGAGTCTAGCGGGAACCTACGAGCAGTACTTC. This chain uses TRBV30 with TRBJ2-7; 9 bases fit TRBD2. The CDR3 consists of 17 residues. CDR1 GTSNPN and CDR2 SVGIG come from the germline V gene (reference sequence). Losses at the gene ends were 2 bases for V and 2 bases for J; bases not matched to a gene: 13.

The gene calls are TRBV6-2 or TRBV6-3 and TRBJ2-7; a possible D gene is TRBD1 (6 bases). The CDR3 is 14 residues long. Trimming pared 2 bases from V and 0 bases from J, leaving 8 bases between. Germline assignment: CDR1 MNHEY and CDR2 SVGEGT. The CDR3 spells CASSYDRNSYEQYF. In DNA form, the CDR3 reads TGTGCCAGCAGTTACGACAGGAACTCCTACGAGCAGTACTTC.

The chain uses TRBV5-4 and TRBJ1-1; D possibly corresponds to TRBD1 (6 bases). Trimming removed 7 bases from V and 1 base from J, with 8 bases in between. Germline V CDR1 and CDR2: SGHNT, YYREEE (reference sequence). The CDR3 spans 12 residues. The CDR3 sequence: CASSTGNTEAFF. For the CDR3, the DNA is TGTGCCAGCTCGACAGGGAACACTGAAGCTTTCTTT.

The rearrangement joins TRBV7-2 to TRBJ1-6; 9 nucleotides align to TRBD1. With V trimmed by 2 bases and J by 12 bases, 8 bases remained unmatched. The CDR3 contains 15 residues. Germline V gene sequence: CDR1 SGHTA, CDR2 FQGNSA. The CDR3 loop is CASSLRGQGILPLHF. The DNA of the CDR3 is TGTGCCAGCAGCTTAAGGGGACAGGGTATTCTACCCCTCCACTTT. The variable domain in full, with the rest retrieved from reference TRBV7-2 and TRBJ1-6, is GAGVSQSPSNKVTEKGKDVELRCDPISGHTALYWYRQSLGQGLEFLIYFQGNSAPDKSGLPSDRFSAERTGGSVSTLTIQRTQQEDSAVYLCASSLRGQGILPLHFGNGTRLTVT.

The chain combines TRBV5-1 with TRBJ2-7; tentatively, D is TRBD2 (5 bases). Trimming stripped 4 bases from V and 6 bases from J, with 8 bases between. Per germline, CDR1 SGHRS and CDR2 YFSETQ. The CDR3 consists of 11 residues. In nucleotides, the CDR3 is TGCGCCAGCAGCCGGGGTTTCGAGCAGTACTTC. Its protein product is CASSRGFEQYF.

The chain joins TRBV5-1 to TRBJ2-1; 12 bases fit TRBD2. V was pared by 1 base and J by 5 bases, with 10 bases of the junction left unmatched. CDR3 length: 18 amino acids. Germline V lookup: CDR1 SGHRS, CDR2 YFSETQ. CDR3 sequence: CASSLTSRLAGVHNEQFF. The CDR3 DNA reads as TGCGCCAGCAGCTTGACAAGTAGACTAGCGGGAGTCCACAATGAGCAGTTCTTC.

The rearrangement joins TRBV10-2 to TRBJ1-6, with a possible D match to TRBD1 (6 bases). Germline V gives CDR1 WSHSY, CDR2 SAAADI. Trimming cost V 7 bases and J 7 bases, with 11 bases left between them. The CDR3 extends over 13 amino acids. As DNA, the CDR3 is TGCGCCAGCAACGTCGGACAGAATTCACCCCTCCACTTT. This gives the protein CASNVGQNSPLHF.

In its sample, this clone was seen once. The rearrangement joins TRBV7-9 to TRBJ2-1; TRBD2 matches at 12 bases. Looked up from germline, CDR1 is SEHNR and CDR2 is FQNEAQ (reference sequence). J lost 11 bases, V lost 5 bases, and 7 bases had no gene match. This CDR3 spans 14 amino acids. The CDR3 region has the DNA TGTGCCAGCAGCCCCGGACTAGCGGGGCTAAAGCAGTTCTTC. Translated: CASSPGLAGLKQFF.

The chain recombines TRBV27 with TRBJ2-7; 7 bases match TRBD2. Trimming cost V 8 bases and J 11 bases; bases outside gene matches: 18. Germline CDR1 and CDR2: MNHEY and SMNVEV (reference sequence). The CDR3 runs to 14 residues. Here the CDR3 DNA reads TGTGCCAGCCAGTCTGGCGGGAGCTTTTTCCCTGAGTACTTC. This codes for CASQSGGSFFPEYF.